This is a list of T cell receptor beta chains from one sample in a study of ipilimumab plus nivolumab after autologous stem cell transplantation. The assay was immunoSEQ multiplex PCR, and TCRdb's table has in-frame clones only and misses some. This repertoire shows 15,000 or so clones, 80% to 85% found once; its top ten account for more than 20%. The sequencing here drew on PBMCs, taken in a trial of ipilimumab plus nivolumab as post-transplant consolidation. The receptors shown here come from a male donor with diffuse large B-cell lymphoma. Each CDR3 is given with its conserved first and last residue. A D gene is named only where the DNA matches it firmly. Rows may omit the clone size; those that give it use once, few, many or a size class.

CDR3: CACGRVNEQYF
DNA: TGTGCCTGCGGCAGGGTCAACGAGCAGTACTTC
D: -
size: -
V: TRBV30
J: TRBJ2-7

CDR3: CASSFAAGQRGTEAFF
DNA: TGTGCCAGCAGTTTCGCCGCGGGACAACGTGGTACTGAAGCTTTCTTT
D: -
size: -
V: TRBV27
J: TRBJ1-1

CDR3: CASSFRDRGIETQYF
DNA: TGTGCCAGCAGCTTCCGGGACAGGGGGATAGAGACCCAGTACTTC
D: TRBD1
size: -
V: TRBV7-6
J: TRBJ2-5

CDR3: CASSQGTGGAFQPQHF
DNA: TGTGCCAGCAGTCAAGGGACAGGGGGCGCGTTTCAGCCCCAGCATTTT
D: TRBD1
size: -
V: TRBV6-1
J: TRBJ1-5

CDR3: CASSSGQGNTEAFF
DNA: TGCGCCAGCAGCTCAGGACAGGGGAACACTGAAGCTTTCTTT
D: TRBD1
size: -
V: TRBV5-1
J: TRBJ1-1

CDR3: CASSWGQGNTEAFF
DNA: TGTGCCAGCAGCTGGGGACAGGGGAACACTGAAGCTTTCTTT
D: TRBD1
size: -
V: TRBV7-2
J: TRBJ1-1

CDR3: CASSLRAGSSYNEQFF
DNA: TGTGCCAGCAGCTTAAGGGCGGGCAGCTCCTACAATGAGCAGTTCTTC
D: -
size: -
V: TRBV11-2
J: TRBJ2-1

CDR3: CASSAGDSGANVLTF
DNA: TGTGCCAGCAGCGCAGGGGACTCTGGGGCCAACGTCCTGACTTTC
D: -
size: few
V: TRBV2
J: TRBJ2-6

CDR3: CASSQAGGRAGELFF
DNA: TGCGCCAGCAGCCAGGCCGGGGGCAGGGCCGGGGAGCTGTTTTTT
D: -
size: -
V: TRBV5-1
J: TRBJ2-2

CDR3: CASSYGTLQTGELFF
DNA: TGTGCCAGCAGTTACGGGACACTCCAGACCGGGGAGCTGTTTTTT
D: -
size: -
V: TRBV6-6
J: TRBJ2-2

CDR3: CASSLETGLYEQYF
DNA: TGTGCCAGCTCACTAGAGACAGGCCTCTACGAGCAGTACTTC
D: -
size: -
V: TRBV18
J: TRBJ2-7

CDR3: CASSYSDSYGYTF
DNA: TGTGCCAGCAGTTACTCCGACAGCTATGGCTACACCTTC
D: -
size: -
V: TRBV6-5
J: TRBJ1-2

CDR3: CASSVRSGNTEAFF
DNA: TGTGCCAGCAGCGTAAGATCCGGTAACACTGAAGCTTTCTTT
D: -
size: -
V: TRBV9
J: TRBJ1-1

CDR3: CASSPVNTEAFF
DNA: TGTGCCAGCAGTCCGGTGAACACTGAAGCTTTCTTT
D: -
size: few
V: TRBV6-6
J: TRBJ1-1

CDR3: CAIGPGGQLNTEAFF
DNA: TGTGCCATCGGCCCGGGGGGCCAGCTGAACACTGAAGCTTTCTTT
D: -
size: -
V: TRBV10-3
J: TRBJ1-1

CDR3: CASSLVSGNTIYF
DNA: TGTGCCAGCAGCTTGGTCTCTGGAAACACCATATATTTT
D: -
size: -
V: TRBV5-6
J: TRBJ1-3

CDR3: CASSRGPGDNSYEQYF
DNA: TGTGCCAGCAGCCGAGGGCCGGGGGACAACTCCTACGAGCAGTACTTC
D: -
size: -
V: TRBV14
J: TRBJ2-7

CDR3: CASSLGQDLGAQHF
DNA: TGTGCCAGCAGCTTAGGGCAGGACTTGGGGGCCCAGCATTTT
D: -
size: -
V: TRBV7-2
J: TRBJ1-5

CDR3: CASSHSGTGGSGNTIYF
DNA: TGTGCCAGCAGCCATAGTGGGACAGGGGGCTCTGGAAACACCATATATTTT
D: -
size: -
V: TRBV5-2
J: TRBJ1-3

CDR3: CASSPQGGTDTQYF
DNA: TGTGCCAGCAGCCCTCAGGGGGGCACAGATACGCAGTATTTT
D: TRBD1
size: -
V: TRBV7-3
J: TRBJ2-3

CDR3: CASSGQLFSNQPQHF
DNA: TGTGCCAGTAGTGGGCAGCTTTTTAGCAATCAGCCCCAGCATTTT
D: -
size: few
V: TRBV19
J: TRBJ1-5

CDR3: CASSGGGVRSPLHF
DNA: TGTGCCAGCAGTGGAGGGGGTGTGAGATCACCCCTCCACTTT
D: -
size: -
V: TRBV6-1
J: TRBJ1-6

CDR3: CASSEGTGNTGELFF
DNA: TGTGCCAGCAGTGAAGGGACAGGTAACACCGGGGAGCTGTTTTTT
D: TRBD1
size: -
V: TRBV4-2
J: TRBJ2-2

CDR3: CASSELTPGVSTDTQYF
DNA: TGTGCCAGCAGTGAATTAACCCCGGGGGTCAGCACAGATACGCAGTATTTT
D: -
size: -
V: TRBV2
J: TRBJ2-3

CDR3: CADQHRQPNSPLHF
DNA: TGTGCCGACCAACATAGGCAGCCTAATTCACCCCTCCACTTT
D: -
size: -
V: TRBV6-7
J: TRBJ1-6

CDR3: CASSQDLETRGLGTEAFF
DNA: TGCGCCAGCAGCCAAGACCTTGAGACCCGGGGCTTAGGCACTGAAGCTTTCTTT
D: -
size: few
V: TRBV5-4
J: TRBJ1-1

CDR3: CAWMGGREAFF
DNA: TGTGCCTGGATGGGGGGACGGGAGGCTTTCTTT
D: -
size: -
V: TRBV30
J: TRBJ1-1

CDR3: CASSTLTGNSPLHF
DNA: TGTGCCAGCAGTACACTGACAGGGAACTCACCCCTCCACTTT
D: TRBD1
size: few
V: TRBV6-6
J: TRBJ1-6

CDR3: CASSVGGTATYEQYF
DNA: TGTGCCAGCAGCGTAGGAGGGACAGCTACCTACGAGCAGTACTTC
D: TRBD1
size: -
V: TRBV9
J: TRBJ2-7

CDR3: CASSSGFPSDYGYTF
DNA: TGTGCCAGCTCATCGGGGTTCCCTTCCGACTATGGCTACACCTTC
D: -
size: -
V: TRBV18
J: TRBJ1-2

CDR3: CASSLAMRGPGNEQFF
DNA: TGTGCCAGCAGCTTGGCCATGCGGGGGCCCGGGAATGAGCAGTTCTTC
D: -
size: -
V: TRBV5-4
J: TRBJ2-1

CDR3: CASSPSRQNTEAFF
DNA: TGTGCCAGCTCACCCTCTCGACAGAACACTGAAGCTTTCTTT
D: -
size: -
V: TRBV18
J: TRBJ1-1

CDR3: CASSGETGEQFF
DNA: TGTGCCAGCAGCGGGGAGACAGGGGAGCAGTTCTTC
D: TRBD1
size: -
V: TRBV5-4
J: TRBJ2-1

CDR3: CASSSGPGYEQYF
DNA: TGTGCCAGCAGCTCGGGTCCGGGGTACGAGCAGTACTTC
D: -
size: -
V: TRBV5-5
J: TRBJ2-7

CDR3: CAGRPGASYGYTF
DNA: TGTGCCGGCAGGCCGGGGGCCAGCTATGGCTACACCTTC
D: -
size: -
V: TRBV6-5
J: TRBJ1-2

CDR3: CASSFRGFASDTQYF
DNA: TGTGCCAGCAGCTTCCGGGGTTTTGCCTCGGATACGCAGTATTTT
D: -
size: -
V: TRBV7-3
J: TRBJ2-3

CDR3: CASSLIGATIRLETQYF
DNA: TGTGCCAGCAGCCTCATCGGAGCTACCATCAGGTTGGAGACCCAGTACTTC
D: -
size: -
V: TRBV7-2
J: TRBJ2-5

CDR3: CASSLDANSYEQYF
DNA: TGCGCCAGCAGCCTGGATGCCAATTCCTACGAGCAGTACTTC
D: -
size: once
V: TRBV5-1
J: TRBJ2-7

CDR3: CAISVLGQENTGELFF
DNA: TGTGCCATCAGTGTTTTGGGACAGGAGAACACCGGGGAGCTGTTTTTT
D: TRBD1
size: -
V: TRBV10-3
J: TRBJ2-2

CDR3: CASSVQGPLLGGYTF
DNA: TGTGCCAGCAGCGTCCAAGGCCCACTCCTCGGAGGCTACACCTTC
D: -
size: -
V: TRBV9
J: TRBJ1-2

CDR3: CASSTEGTGGDTGELFF
DNA: TGCGCCAGCAGCACGGAGGGGACAGGGGGCGATACCGGGGAGCTGTTTTTT
D: TRBD1
size: once
V: TRBV5-1
J: TRBJ2-2

CDR3: CASSQVTGSSYEQYF
DNA: TGTGCCAGCAGCCAAGTGACAGGGAGCTCCTACGAGCAGTACTTC
D: TRBD1
size: once
V: TRBV4-2
J: TRBJ2-7

CDR3: CARSLPVYRVNYGYTF
DNA: TGTGCCAGAAGCTTGCCAGTGTACAGGGTAAACTATGGCTACACCTTC
D: -
size: few
V: TRBV5-3
J: TRBJ1-2

CDR3: CASSAGQGHSSTDTQYF
DNA: TGTGCCAGCAGCGCAGGACAGGGCCATTCTAGCACAGATACGCAGTATTTT
D: TRBD1
size: few
V: TRBV9
J: TRBJ2-3

CDR3: CSVEEGGQGHETQYF
DNA: TGCAGCGTTGAAGAGGGCGGACAGGGCCACGAGACCCAGTACTTC
D: TRBD1
size: medium-sized
V: TRBV29-1
J: TRBJ2-5

CDR3: CASSLGDNSNQPQHF
DNA: TGTGCCAGCAGTTTAGGGGATAATAGCAATCAGCCCCAGCATTTT
D: -
size: -
V: TRBV28
J: TRBJ1-5

CDR3: CASSSKATADQPQHF
DNA: TGTGCCAGCAGCTCGAAGGCCACAGCCGATCAGCCCCAGCATTTT
D: -
size: -
V: TRBV7-2
J: TRBJ1-5

CDR3: CASLPGLAGTSTDTQYF
DNA: TGCGCCAGCTTACCGGGACTAGCGGGAACCAGCACAGATACGCAGTATTTT
D: TRBD2
size: -
V: TRBV4-1
J: TRBJ2-3

CDR3: CASSLFTGEGAFF
DNA: TGTGCCAGCAGCTTGTTCACAGGTGAGGGGGCTTTCTTT
D: -
size: -
V: TRBV5-6
J: TRBJ1-1

CDR3: CASSLDGVNTDTQYF
DNA: TGTGCCAGCAGCTTAGACGGGGTAAACACAGATACGCAGTATTTT
D: -
size: -
V: TRBV7-6
J: TRBJ2-3

CDR3: CASSLTGAGNTIYF
DNA: TGTGCCAGCAGCTTAACAGGGGCTGGAAACACCATATATTTT
D: TRBD1
size: -
V: TRBV7-8
J: TRBJ1-3

CDR3: CASSPRGGAGETQYF
DNA: TGTGCCAGCAGCCCTCGGGGCGGGGCGGGGGAGACCCAGTACTTC
D: -
size: -
V: TRBV7-3
J: TRBJ2-5

CDR3: CASSVQGAFTDTQYF
DNA: TGTGCCAGCAGTGTACAGGGGGCCTTCACAGATACGCAGTATTTT
D: TRBD1
size: -
V: TRBV27
J: TRBJ2-3

CDR3: CASSRALGGMGEKLFF
DNA: TGCGCCAGCAGCCGAGCGCTGGGAGGGATGGGAGAAAAACTGTTTTTT
D: -
size: -
V: TRBV4-3
J: TRBJ1-4

CDR3: CASSQLSGQDTEAFF
DNA: TGTGCCAGCAGCCAACTCTCCGGGCAGGACACTGAAGCTTTCTTT
D: -
size: -
V: TRBV4-2
J: TRBJ1-1

CDR3: CASSEGGNSATSNYGYTF
DNA: TGTGCCAGCAGTGAAGGTGGCAACTCCGCCACCTCTAACTATGGCTACACCTTC
D: -
size: -
V: TRBV2
J: TRBJ1-2

CDR3: CASSTGGDSYEQYF
DNA: TGCGCCAGCAGCACGGGAGGCGATAGCTACGAGCAGTACTTC
D: TRBD2
size: -
V: TRBV5-1
J: TRBJ2-7

CDR3: CASSEDSLGVYSTDTQYF
DNA: TGTGCCAGCAGTGAAGATAGCTTGGGAGTCTATAGCACAGATACGCAGTATTTT
D: -
size: -
V: TRBV6-1
J: TRBJ2-3

CDR3: CASTTGPYGYTF
DNA: TGTGCCAGCACGACAGGGCCCTATGGCTACACCTTC
D: TRBD1
size: -
V: TRBV6-6
J: TRBJ1-2

CDR3: CASSLAGALNGELFF
DNA: TGTGCCAGTAGTCTAGCGGGGGCCTTAAACGGGGAGCTGTTTTTT
D: TRBD2
size: once
V: TRBV5-3
J: TRBJ2-2